Sequencing of this TCR beta chain was carried out in a study of T cells expressing NK-cell markers. Turning to the study itself: CD3+CD56+NKG2C+, CD3+CD56+NKG2C- and CD3+CD56-NKG2C+ T cells, once sorted, supplied the TCR beta repertoires. Seven of the eight sequenced donors were classified as HCMV-seropositive, and one was classified as seronegative. Findings and caveats of the study: Top CD8+ clonotypes included the dominant CD3+CD56+NKG2C+ clonotypes in roughly 6 donors.

Germline CDR1 reads SQVTM; CDR2 reads ANQGSEA. The CDR3 consists of 13 residues. About this clonotype itself: Its antigen is unidentified.

Beta-chain TCR cDNA was generated via 5'RACE template switching with UMIs. TCRdb reanalyzed the 5' RACE reads, giving one entry per CDR3 protein sequence and no DNA. In all, the sample yields some 440,000 distinct CDR3 sequences. The J gene is TRBJ2-2, the V gene TRBV29-1; there is no DNA to check the TCRdb D call of TRBD1. The clonotype comes from a woman between 50 and 59 years old in good health. Sequencing was carried out using blood T cells: a sorted CD56 or NKG2C T cell subset, CD4+ or CD8+ T cells, or bulk PBMC T cells (not recorded which). The CDR3 region is CSGWTGRTGELFF.